A single sample gave rise to the 10 T cell receptor beta chains below, sequenced in a study of blood T cells in healthy people across ages. A sample-barcoded 5' primer and a J-beta primer mix were used in a second PCR of roughly 6 to 11 cycles. TCRdb re-analysed the 5' RACE reads in MiXCR, keeping a single row per CDR3 protein. The table has 500,000 to 650,000 distinct CDR3 sequences, roughly a quarter seen once. These data were likewise used in another study, on T cells of mothers and their children.

Sequenced input: blood. These receptors came from a boy aged 2 to 10 in good health.

The sample holds a few counts of this clonotype. The rearrangement joins TRBV3-1 to TRBJ2-3; 13 nucleotides match TRBD2. In germline, CDR1 is LGHDT, CDR2 YNNKEL (reference sequence). J lost 2 bases, V lost 4 bases, and 6 bases had no gene match. This CDR3 contains 17 residues. CDR3 sequence: CASSRFGLAGVTDTQYF. As DNA, the CDR3 is TGTGCCAGCAGCCGATTCGGACTAGCGGGAGTCACAGATACGCAGTATTTT.

V gene TRBV6-5 combines with J gene TRBJ1-3; D not resolved. V dropped 0 bases and J dropped 1 base, with 10 bases sitting between them. The CDR3 extends over 16 amino acids. Germline V lookup: CDR1 MNHEY, CDR2 SVGAGI. CDR3 sequence reads: CASSYSIWGSGNTIYF. CDR3 nucleotide sequence: TGTGCCAGCAGTTACTCGATATGGGGTTCTGGAAACACCATATATTTT.

This clonotype appeared a single time. At one boundary the junction diverges from the germline segment, which might be a read error. The V call is TRBV7-2, the J call TRBJ2-7; D unclear. Germline CDR1 reads SGHTA; CDR2 reads FQGNSA. The CDR3 runs to 15 residues. The CDR3 loop reads CASSLAGRSSYGQYF. CDR3 bases: TGTGCCAGCAGCTTAGCCGGACGGTCCTCCTACGGGCAGTACTTC.

Note on this clonotype: One end of the junction does not line up with germline, which may come from a read error. This chain connects TRBV12-3 or TRBV12-4 to TRBJ2-3, with 9 positions matching TRBD2. This CDR3 has 16 residues. CDR3 bases: TGTGCCAGCAGGGAATCGGGACTAGCAAGCACAGATATGCAGTATTTT. Translating gives CASRESGLASTDMQYF.

V is TRBV14 and J is TRBJ2-5; D may be TRBD2 (6 bases). The V gene lost 0 bases and the J gene lost 14 bases, with 16 bases spanning the gap. Per germline, CDR1 SGHDN and CDR2 FVKESK. CDR3 length equals 13 residues. CDR3 DNA sequence: TGTGCCAGCAGCCAAGAGGCCACTAGCTTCGCTTACTTC. Translation: CASSQEATSFAYF. The full variable domain, rest sourced from reference TRBV14 and TRBJ2-5, is EAGVTQFPSHSVIEKGQTVTLRCDPISGHDNLYWYRRVMGKEIKFLLHFVKESKQDESGMPNNRFLAERTGGTYSTLKVQPAELEDSGVYFCASSQEATSFAYFGPGTRLLVL.

This clonotype has a handful of counts. The chain couples TRBV18 to TRBJ2-2; TRBD2 matches at 13 bases. Germline assignment: CDR1 KGHSH and CDR2 LQKENI. The CDR3 is made up of 18 amino acids. V lost 4 bases and J lost 5; bases outside the gene matches: 10. The CDR3 here is CASSRRLAGGEVTGELFF. The CDR3 nucleotides are TGTGCCAGCTCACGGCGACTAGCGGGAGGCGAGGTTACCGGGGAGCTGTTTTTT.

This rearrangement joins TRBV11-3 to TRBJ2-1; D unclear. This CDR3 has 9 residues. V gave up 1 base and J gave up 15 bases, with 4 bases separating them. Germline values: CDR1 SGHNT, CDR2 YENEEA. CDR3 coding DNA: TGTGCCAGCAGCTTAGTCTTGTTCTTC. Translating it yields CASSLVLFF.

The V and J genes are TRBV12-3 or TRBV12-4 and TRBJ2-5; D perhaps matches TRBD2 (5 bases). The CDR3 contains 13 residues. Trimming cost V 2 bases and J 9 bases, with 13 bases left between them. CDR3: CASSLNGKLAQYF. CDR3 nucleotides: TGTGCCAGCAGTTTAAACGGGAAATTAGCCCAGTACTTC.

This chain links TRBV25-1 with TRBJ1-4, with D tentatively TRBD1 (6 bases). The CDR3 sequence is 14 residues long. V shed 8 bases and J shed 8 bases, with 18 bases lying between them. Germline CDR1 is MGHDK and CDR2 is SYGVNS. CDR3 in amino acids: CASALGAGNEKLFF. Here the CDR3 DNA reads TGTGCCAGCGCCTTGGGGGCAGGGAACGAAAAACTGTTTTTT. The variable domain in full, with the rest retrieved from reference TRBV25-1 and TRBJ1-4, is EADIYQTPRYLVIGTGKKITLECSQTMGHDKMYWYQQDPGMELHLIHYSYGVNSTEKGDLSSESTVSRIRTEHFPLTLESARPSHTSQYLCASALGAGNEKLFFGSGTQLSVL.

This chain links TRBV6-5 with TRBJ2-3; D is ambiguous. CDR3 length: 12 residues. Germline values: CDR1 MNHEY, CDR2 SVGAGI. Trimming stripped 8 bases from V and 4 bases from J, with 10 bases between. The CDR3: CASSRSPDTQYF. The CDR3 DNA reads TGTGCCAGCTCACGGAGTCCAGATACGCAGTATTTT.